This T cell receptor (beta chain) was sequenced in a study of blood T cell repertoires in COVID-19 (dated by TCRdb to about 2020). Study-wide context: Collaborator samples came from the United States, Italy and Spain and covered acute and convalescent phases of COVID-19. The prospective study material was composed of cDNA or gDNA derived from T cells, B-cell-depleted T cells, or PBMCs. The dataset comprised deeply sampled blood TCRbeta repertoires from subjects exposed to, actively infected with, or recovered from COVID-19. The repertoires were released in a freely available public database meant as a resource for research on the immune response to SARS-CoV-2. The samples were drawn from two sources: the first 160 participants of the ongoing ImmuneRACE study, and about 1,300 subjects contributed by 6 global collaborators. Nearly every sample came with metadata listing a de-identified subject ID, COVID-19 status, age in years and sex. Where HLA class I and class II types were available, the types were taken from metadata supplied by the sample provider, not from assay-based typing. On the study overall, not on this receptor specifically: The amount of clinical and demographic metadata varied by source and participant and was provided uncurated.

The collaborating institutions used their own protocols to collect whole blood in K2EDTA tubes. For TCRbeta analysis, collaborators shipped samples as frozen whole blood, isolated PBMCs, or DNA extracted from either of those sample types. V is trimmed back by 5 bases and J by 3 bases, and the junction contains 3 bases that no gene match accounts for. Via the germline V gene (reference sequence), CDR1 is LNHDA and CDR2 SQIVND. Measured from the cysteine to the phenylalanine, the CDR3 is 13 residues long. This entry keeps only the CDR3 DNA: 39 bases, framed from base 1. Remarks on this clone: Its antigen is currently not known. No per-base quality is available; no much larger clone lies one base away.

TCRbeta CDR3 regions were amplified from genomic DNA by means of the immunoSEQ Assay, a bias-controlled multiplex PCR. In the paper's pipeline: The number of nucleated cells in each sample was estimated by amplification of reference gene primers within the assay. To quantify the absolute abundance of each unique TCRbeta CDR3 rearrangement, sequence reads were collapsed and filtered. For each sample, productive Simpson clonality was calculated as the square root of Simpson's diversity index across productive rearrangements. TCRdb carries this immuneACCESS record with in-frame sequences only. Its versions omit some clonotypes, under half of them owing to an unresolved V gene in the studies checked, with the rest unexplained. The DNA was the basis for D and trimming; V, J and clone size are from that table. Within this sample are some 200,000 clones, with about 83% of them counted one time only. The ten largest clones take up approximately 8.1% of the sample.

The TCR sequence derives from a woman aged 45 to 65 with active or convalescent COVID-19. Recombination joined TRBV19 with TRBJ1-2, with 7 bases aligning to TRBD1. Sequencing was carried out using peripheral blood. The DNA reads as follows: TGTGCCAGTAGTCCTACAGGGGACTATGGCTACACCTTC. Its coded protein is CASSPTGDYGYTF.